Listed below are T cell receptor beta chains from one sample, sequenced in a study of blood T cell repertoires in COVID-19. The table came from immunoSEQ multiplex PCR; TCRdb's copy has only in-frame clones and leaves some out. The data hold 130,000 or so clones, with 55% to 70% observed a single time. Sequencing used peripheral blood. Receptor source: a woman between 65 and 79 years old with acute or convalescent COVID-19. Each CDR3 is given with its conserved first and last residue. D genes are given only for firm matches. Size values are once, few and many counts, or a class for expanded clones, and some rows have none.

clone size	D gene	J gene	V gene	CDR3 protein	CDR3 DNA
NA	NA	TRBJ2-7	TRBV7-9	CASQNRAYEQYF	TGTGCCAGCCAAAACAGGGCTTACGAGCAGTACTTC
NA	TRBD1	TRBJ2-1	TRBV6-5	CASSKRQGGDHEQFF	TGTGCCAGCAGTAAGCGACAGGGGGGGGATCATGAGCAGTTCTTC
NA	TRBD2	TRBJ2-5	TRBV5-4	CASSPRRLADQETQYF	TGTGCCAGCAGCCCTAGGCGGCTAGCGGACCAAGAGACCCAGTACTTC
NA	NA	TRBJ2-3	TRBV4-3	CASSRSGDSTDTQYF	TGCGCCAGCAGTCGTTCCGGGGATAGCACAGATACGCAGTATTTT
NA	TRBD2	TRBJ2-2	TRBV4-3	CASSQEPTSGGAYTGELFF	TGCGCCAGCAGCCAAGAACCAACTAGCGGGGGGGCTTACACCGGGGAGCTGTTTTTT
many	NA	TRBJ1-5	TRBV2	CASSEEEQPNQPQHF	TGTGCCAGCAGTGAAGAGGAGCAACCGAATCAGCCCCAGCATTTT
once	NA	TRBJ1-2	TRBV21-1	CASSTLQGAGGYGYTF	TGTGCCAGCAGCACGCTACAGGGGGCGGGGGGCTATGGCTACACCTTC
few	NA	TRBJ1-5	TRBV2	CASRGDAISQHF	TGTGCCAGCAGGGGCGACGCAATCTCCCAGCATTTT
few	TRBD1	TRBJ1-2	TRBV10-3	CAISEGQAIGYTF	TGTGCCATCAGTGAGGGACAGGCGATCGGCTACACCTTC
NA	TRBD2	TRBJ2-7	TRBV6-5	CASTRSAGGSEQYF	TGTGCCAGCACCCGCTCGGCGGGAGGGAGTGAGCAGTACTTC
NA	NA	TRBJ1-4	TRBV27	CASRGGANEKLFF	TGTGCCAGCAGGGGGGGTGCTAATGAAAAACTGTTTTTT
NA	TRBD1	TRBJ2-7	TRBV11-2	CASSLYGTENSYEQYF	TGTGCCAGCAGCTTATATGGGACAGAGAACTCCTACGAGCAGTACTTC
NA	NA	TRBJ2-2	TRBV4-1	CASSQGQNTGELFF	TGCGCCAGCAGCCAGGGACAGAACACCGGGGAGCTGTTTTTT
few	TRBD1	TRBJ1-1	TRBV6-5	CASSYSTGAAFF	TGTGCCAGCAGTTACTCAACAGGGGCGGCTTTCTTT
NA	TRBD1	TRBJ1-2	TRBV6-7	CASSCPGTGPNYGYTF	TGTGCCAGCAGTTGTCCCGGGACAGGGCCTAACTATGGCTACACCTTC
few	NA	TRBJ1-3	TRBV9	CASGGGVGNTIYF	TGTGCCAGCGGCGGGGGCGTTGGAAACACCATATATTTT
NA	NA	TRBJ2-2	TRBV19	CASRGRNTGELFF	TGTGCCAGTAGGGGCAGGAACACCGGGGAGCTGTTTTTT
NA	NA	TRBJ1-3	TRBV4-3	CASSQMGGPNSGNTIYF	TGCGCCAGCAGCCAGATGGGTGGGCCCAACTCTGGAAACACCATATATTTT
NA	TRBD1	TRBJ1-5	TRBV19	CASSLRTGVNQPQHF	TGTGCCAGTAGTCTCCGGACAGGGGTCAATCAGCCCCAGCATTTT
once	TRBD2	TRBJ2-3	TRBV5-1	CASRFTSGLGTADTQYF	TGCGCCAGCAGGTTCACTAGCGGATTAGGGACGGCAGATACGCAGTATTTT
NA	NA	TRBJ1-4	TRBV3-1/TRBV3-2	CASSQEGARDEKLFF	TGTGCCAGCAGCCAAGAGGGGGCGAGAGATGAAAAACTGTTTTTT
NA	NA	TRBJ2-1	TRBV5-1	CASSLDTSSYNEQFF	TGCGCCAGCAGCTTAGACACCAGCTCCTACAATGAGCAGTTCTTC
many	TRBD1	TRBJ2-7	TRBV7-2	CASSLGDSPRHEQYF	TGTGCCAGCAGCTTAGGGGACAGTCCGAGGCACGAGCAGTACTTC
NA	NA	TRBJ2-1	TRBV5-6	CASSLGLNSYNEQFF	TGTGCCAGCAGCTTGGGACTTAACTCCTACAATGAGCAGTTCTTC
once	NA	TRBJ1-6	TRBV6-5	CASSRGNHSPLHF	TGTGCCAGCAGTCGGGGAAATCATTCACCCCTCCACTTT
NA	NA	TRBJ2-1	TRBV18	CASSRDTANEQFF	TGTGCCAGCTCACGAGACACCGCCAATGAGCAGTTCTTC
NA	NA	TRBJ2-4	TRBV2	CASGPGGKNIQYF	TGTGCCAGCGGCCCCGGGGGCAAAAACATTCAGTACTTC
many	NA	TRBJ1-2	TRBV28	CASSLGGTGYGYTF	TGTGCCAGCAGTTTAGGGGGCACGGGCTATGGCTACACCTTC